Listed below are T cell receptor beta chains from one sample, sequenced in a study of T-cell reconstitution after alpha-beta-depleted transplantation in children. MiXCR, applied by TCRdb to the PCR reads, yields one record per CDR3 protein. The sample includes 500,000 to 750,000 distinct CDR3 sequences, over 10% of them seen just once. Sequenced material: PBMCs, mostly from graft donor cells, taken 360 days after TCRalphabeta/CD19-depleted stem cell transplant. These receptors originate from a male patient aged 10 to 17 who had a stem cell transplant for acute myeloid leukemia, so the T cells may come from the graft donor. Each CDR3 is given with its conserved first and last residue. The order of the fields is V gene, J gene, CDR3 protein.

v_gene: TRBV10-3
j_gene: TRBJ1-2
CDR3aa: CAISALQGVYGYTF

v_gene: TRBV27
j_gene: TRBJ2-3
CDR3aa: CASNRGEADTQYF

v_gene: TRBV5-1
j_gene: TRBJ2-3
CDR3aa: CASSLPSGTTDTQYF

v_gene: TRBV7-9
j_gene: TRBJ2-3
CDR3aa: CASSFGGSVTDTQYF

v_gene: TRBV5-1
j_gene: TRBJ2-2
CDR3aa: CASSLGQGVGAGELFF

v_gene: TRBV28
j_gene: TRBJ2-7
CDR3aa: CASSLVTVFSYEQYF

v_gene: TRBV7-9
j_gene: TRBJ2-5
CDR3aa: CASSLGKRDQETQYF

v_gene: TRBV28
j_gene: TRBJ2-7
CDR3aa: CASSDFLSYEQYF

v_gene: TRBV6-2/TRBV6-3
j_gene: TRBJ2-5
CDR3aa: CASSYGSPLRDRLGAQETQYF

v_gene: TRBV10-3
j_gene: TRBJ2-5
CDR3aa: CAISEGLAGTQETQYF

v_gene: TRBV6-1
j_gene: TRBJ2-7
CDR3aa: CASSVYRDVSYEQYF

v_gene: TRBV24-1
j_gene: TRBJ2-2
CDR3aa: CATRPGSGELFF

v_gene: TRBV7-9
j_gene: TRBJ2-5
CDR3aa: CASSLVAGVFRETQYF

v_gene: TRBV28
j_gene: TRBJ1-1
CDR3aa: CASSLSPLQGEAFF

v_gene: TRBV5-1
j_gene: TRBJ2-3
CDR3aa: CASSLAPLAGAITDTQYF

v_gene: TRBV6-1
j_gene: TRBJ2-7
CDR3aa: CASTRLGPPWDEQYF

v_gene: TRBV29-1
j_gene: TRBJ2-1
CDR3aa: CSVDVREQFF

v_gene: TRBV20-1
j_gene: TRBJ2-3
CDR3aa: CSASSPLAVRDTQYF

v_gene: TRBV5-1
j_gene: TRBJ1-1
CDR3aa: CASSLARQGRGNTEAFF

v_gene: TRBV19
j_gene: TRBJ2-1
CDR3aa: CASSIGQGVPSEQFF

v_gene: TRBV20-1
j_gene: TRBJ2-3
CDR3aa: CCAIRRVGGTSTDTQYF

v_gene: TRBV28
j_gene: TRBJ2-1
CDR3aa: CASSFRLAAYNEQFF

v_gene: TRBV4-3
j_gene: TRBJ2-7
CDR3aa: CASSQGQGREEQYF

v_gene: TRBV15
j_gene: TRBJ2-5
CDR3aa: CATSRGDSRETQYF

v_gene: TRBV20-1
j_gene: TRBJ2-1
CDR3aa: CSAVGTNFSYNEQFF

v_gene: TRBV29-1
j_gene: TRBJ2-1
CDR3aa: CSVESAQNEQFF

v_gene: TRBV6-2/TRBV6-3
j_gene: TRBJ1-5
CDR3aa: CASHSGAWQPQHF

v_gene: TRBV28
j_gene: TRBJ2-7
CDR3aa: CASSLPTDRGSCEQYF

v_gene: TRBV7-7
j_gene: TRBJ2-2
CDR3aa: CASSLWEGVKDGELFF

v_gene: TRBV20-1
j_gene: TRBJ2-7
CDR3aa: CSARDPQQHYSYEQYF

v_gene: TRBV7-2
j_gene: TRBJ1-2
CDR3aa: CASSLLRGADGYTF

v_gene: TRBV29-1
j_gene: TRBJ2-1
CDR3aa: CSAGQGDYNEQFF

v_gene: TRBV7-2
j_gene: TRBJ2-7
CDR3aa: CASSSYSGSPHLYEQYF

v_gene: TRBV5-1
j_gene: TRBJ2-5
CDR3aa: CASSFGGMEETQYF

v_gene: TRBV5-1
j_gene: TRBJ2-3
CDR3aa: CASSLVPSGGLNTQYF

v_gene: TRBV4-1
j_gene: TRBJ2-3
CDR3aa: CASSQDRAGQETSGSHRSTDTQYF

v_gene: TRBV20-1
j_gene: TRBJ2-7
CDR3aa: CSARDRAGQYYEQYF

v_gene: TRBV6-5
j_gene: TRBJ2-5
CDR3aa: CASSYSQNQETQYF

v_gene: TRBV3-1
j_gene: TRBJ2-1
CDR3aa: CASSPTQGNEQFF

v_gene: TRBV28
j_gene: TRBJ2-7
CDR3aa: CASNLRKAPSYEQYF

v_gene: TRBV11-3
j_gene: TRBJ2-2
CDR3aa: CASSFGGVGTGELFF

v_gene: TRBV7-3
j_gene: TRBJ2-3
CDR3aa: CASSSFRGTDTQYF

v_gene: TRBV25-1
j_gene: TRBJ2-5
CDR3aa: CASSAISATQYF

v_gene: TRBV6-5
j_gene: TRBJ2-1
CDR3aa: CASSYSSLGNEQFF

v_gene: TRBV15
j_gene: TRBJ2-5
CDR3aa: CATSRGASVAETQYF

v_gene: TRBV5-5
j_gene: TRBJ2-2
CDR3aa: CASKPERGGELFF

v_gene: TRBV3-1
j_gene: TRBJ2-7
CDR3aa: CASSQDYRPSGGTYEQYF

v_gene: TRBV4-2
j_gene: TRBJ1-2
CDR3aa: CASSQFSTQTNYGYTF

v_gene: TRBV3-1
j_gene: TRBJ2-3
CDR3aa: CASSTSGRTDTQYF